The T cell receptor (beta chain) under discussion was sequenced for a study of OX40 agonist ivuxolimab in advanced cancers. Overall study findings and caveats: There was clonal expansion of CD4+ and CD8+ blood T cells by week 6 at 0.1 to 3.0 mg/kg.

Comment on this clone: Its antigen is unidentified.

Samples were taken at baseline and on day 1 of cycles 4 and 7. Assay: immunoSEQ multiplex PCR; the TCRdb copy retains only in-frame clones and omits some. This sample has approximately 21,000 clones, with around 83% found just once. This clonotype originated in an adult with an advanced solid tumor such as melanoma, head and neck, liver or kidney cancer. This material consisted of CD4+ or CD8+ T cells sorted from blood, taken in a trial of the OX40 agonist ivuxolimab.

The CDR3 coding sequence is TGTGCCAGCAGCCAAGGCAAGGCCGGCACCTACGAGCAGTACTTC. Translation: CASSQGKAGTYEQYF. The rearrangement joins TRBV7-9 to TRBJ2-5; D gene unclear. The J call may be wrong; the DNA end is better matched by TRBJ2-7. CDR1 is SEHNR and CDR2 is FQNEAQ in the germline V gene (reference sequence). There are 15 residues in the CDR3.